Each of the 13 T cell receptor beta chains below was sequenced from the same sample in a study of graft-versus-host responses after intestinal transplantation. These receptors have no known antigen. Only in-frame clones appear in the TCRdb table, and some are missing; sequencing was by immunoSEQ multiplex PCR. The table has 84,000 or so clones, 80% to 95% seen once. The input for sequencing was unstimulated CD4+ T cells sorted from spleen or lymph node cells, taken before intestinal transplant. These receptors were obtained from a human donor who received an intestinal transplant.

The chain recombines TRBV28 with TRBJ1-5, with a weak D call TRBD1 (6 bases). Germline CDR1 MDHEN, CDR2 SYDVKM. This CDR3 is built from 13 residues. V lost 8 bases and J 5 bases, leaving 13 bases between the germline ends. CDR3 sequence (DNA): TGTGCCAGCTCCGACGGACAGTATCAGCCCCAGCATTTT. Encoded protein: CASSDGQYQPQHF.

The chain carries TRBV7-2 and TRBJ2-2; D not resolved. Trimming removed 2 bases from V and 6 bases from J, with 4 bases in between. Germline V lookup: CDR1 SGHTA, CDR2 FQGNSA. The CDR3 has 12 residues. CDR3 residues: CASSLQSGELFF. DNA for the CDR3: TGTGCCAGCAGCTTACAGTCCGGGGAGCTGTTTTTT.

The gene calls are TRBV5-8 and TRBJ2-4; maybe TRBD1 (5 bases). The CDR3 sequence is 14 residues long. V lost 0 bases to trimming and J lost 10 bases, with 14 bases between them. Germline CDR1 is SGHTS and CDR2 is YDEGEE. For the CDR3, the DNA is TGTGCCAGCAGCTTGGTTCCGCCTAAGGGGATTCAGTACTTC. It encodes CASSLVPPKGIQYF.

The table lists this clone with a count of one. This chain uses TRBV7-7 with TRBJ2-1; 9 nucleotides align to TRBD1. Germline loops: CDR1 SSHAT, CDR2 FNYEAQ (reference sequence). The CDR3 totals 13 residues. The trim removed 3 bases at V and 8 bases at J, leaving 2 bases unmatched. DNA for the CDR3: TGTGCCAGCAGCTTCAGACAGGGGGATGAGCAGTTCTTC. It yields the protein CASSFRQGDEQFF.

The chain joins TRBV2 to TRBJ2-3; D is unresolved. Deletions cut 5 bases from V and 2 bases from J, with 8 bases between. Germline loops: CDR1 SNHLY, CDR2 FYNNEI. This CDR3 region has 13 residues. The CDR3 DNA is TGTGCCAGCAGTCAAAAGACCACAGATACGCAGTATTTT. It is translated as CASSQKTTDTQYF.

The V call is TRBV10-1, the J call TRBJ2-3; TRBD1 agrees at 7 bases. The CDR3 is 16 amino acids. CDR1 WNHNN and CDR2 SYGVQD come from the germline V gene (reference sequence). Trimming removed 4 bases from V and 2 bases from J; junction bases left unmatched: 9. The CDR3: CASSVVTGSSTDTQYF. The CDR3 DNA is TGCGCCAGCAGTGTGGTGACAGGGTCCTCCACAGATACGCAGTATTTT.

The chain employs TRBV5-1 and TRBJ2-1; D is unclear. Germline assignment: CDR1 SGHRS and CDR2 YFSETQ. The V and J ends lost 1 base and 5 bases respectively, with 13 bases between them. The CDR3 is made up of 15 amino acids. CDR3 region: CASSLLTSPDNEQFF. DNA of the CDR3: TGCGCCAGCAGCTTGCTGACGTCTCCCGACAATGAGCAGTTCTTC. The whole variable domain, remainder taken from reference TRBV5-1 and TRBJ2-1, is KAGVTQTPRYLIKTRGQQVTLSCSPISGHRSVSWYQQTPGQGLQFLFEYFSETQRNKGNFPGRFSGRQFSNSRSEMNVSTLELGDSALYLCASSLLTSPDNEQFFGPGTRLTVL.

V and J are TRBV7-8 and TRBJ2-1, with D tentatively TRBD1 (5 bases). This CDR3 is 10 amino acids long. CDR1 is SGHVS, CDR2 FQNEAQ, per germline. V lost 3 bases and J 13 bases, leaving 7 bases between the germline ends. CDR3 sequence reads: CASSLDTQFF. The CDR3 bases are TGTGCCAGCAGCTTGGACACTCAGTTCTTC.

The CDR3 nucleotides are TGTGCCAGCTCACCACGGTCCATCGATACGCAGTATTTT. Its translation: CASSPRSIDTQYF. The chain carries TRBV18 and TRBJ2-3; no firm D call. The CDR3 loop spans 13 amino acids. CDR1 is KGHSH and CDR2 is LQKENI in the germline V gene. V lost 1 base to trimming and J lost 6 bases, with 8 bases between them.

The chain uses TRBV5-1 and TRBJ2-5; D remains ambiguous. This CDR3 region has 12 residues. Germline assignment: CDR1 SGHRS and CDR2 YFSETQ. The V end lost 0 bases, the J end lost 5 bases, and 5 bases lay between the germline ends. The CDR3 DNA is TGCGCCAGCAGCTTGGTTTTGGAGACCCAGTACTTC. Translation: CASSLVLETQYF.

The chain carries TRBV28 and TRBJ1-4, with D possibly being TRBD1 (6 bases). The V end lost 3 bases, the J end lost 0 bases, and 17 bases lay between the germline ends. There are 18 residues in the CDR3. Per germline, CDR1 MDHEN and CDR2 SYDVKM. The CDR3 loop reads CASSLGGAVPATNEKLFF. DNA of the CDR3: TGTGCCAGCAGTTTGGGGGGGGCCGTCCCTGCAACTAATGAAAAACTGTTTTTT.

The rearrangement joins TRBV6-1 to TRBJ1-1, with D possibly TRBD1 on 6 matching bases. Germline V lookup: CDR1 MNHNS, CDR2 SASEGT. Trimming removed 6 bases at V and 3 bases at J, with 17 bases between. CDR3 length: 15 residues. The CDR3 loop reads CASSRLGGGDTEAFF. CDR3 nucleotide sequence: TGTGCCAGCAGCCGCCTTGGAGGGGGGGACACTGAAGCTTTCTTT.

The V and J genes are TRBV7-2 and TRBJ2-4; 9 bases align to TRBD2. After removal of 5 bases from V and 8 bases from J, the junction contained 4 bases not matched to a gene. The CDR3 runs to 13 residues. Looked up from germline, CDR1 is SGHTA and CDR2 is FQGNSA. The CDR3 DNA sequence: TGTGCCAGCAGCCCTCGGACTAGCGACATTCAGTACTTC. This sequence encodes CASSPRTSDIQYF.